The T cell receptor beta chain described here comes from a study of cytomegalovirus exposure and HLA in healthy donors. Study-wide results and limits: Roughly even sequencing depth across donors was the assumption behind the presence/absence analyses. Across donors, most TCRs were seen rarely, yet some public ones were widespread. The authors enumerated 180 or so TCR beta chains as linked to cytomegalovirus. Analysis was carried out at a later point, and it linked a missense DCLRE1C variant to TCR beta V- and J-gene trimming.

This CDR3 spans 16 amino acids. In germline, CDR1 is SGHNT, CDR2 YYREEE (reference sequence). The ends lost 2 bases at V and 7 bases at J; junction bases unmatched: 14. Primers included in the PCR were 60 Vbeta and 13 Jbeta primers. This table comes from immunoSEQ multiplex PCR, and its TCRdb copy is limited to in-frame clones, with some not included. The table records about 140,000 clones, roughly 80% of them present only once. With respect to this clone: Antigen: not known.

V is TRBV5-4 and J is TRBJ1-2; 7 nucleotides match TRBD1. Source material: PBMCs. The clonotype originates from a woman aged 45-59 years in good health and CMV-seropositive. The CDR3 DNA sequence: TGTGCCAGCAGCTTTCGCGACAGGGCCCCTCGAACTGGCTACACCTTC. Its translation: CASSFRDRAPRTGYTF.